The TCR beta chain described here comes from a study of neoadjuvant nivolumab and ipilimumab in lung cancer. CDR1 is SGHAT, CDR2 FQNNGV, per germline. This CDR3 region has 20 residues. Trimming left V 0 bases short and J 12 bases short, with 33 bases between. Produced via immunoSEQ multiplex PCR; TCRdb's table is partial and in-frame only. The sample carries about 10,000 clones, around 77% recorded once. The sequence was collected from an adult with non-small cell lung cancer. Some clones in this sample may be carry-over from other donors' samples. The sequencing used tumor tissue, collected after neoadjuvant nivolumab, alone or with ipilimumab, at or shortly before surgery. V is TRBV11-2 and J is TRBJ2-1, with D possibly matching TRBD2 (7 bases). CDR3 nucleotides: TGTGCCAGCAGCTTAGATCGATTGGGTAGGGAGGACTCTGTGGGGGGGCGGCAGTTCTTC. Its protein product is CASSLDRLGREDSVGGRQFF.